The 11 T cell receptor beta chains listed next were all sequenced from one sample in a study of long-term antiretroviral therapy in people with HIV. Version v3.0 of the immunoSEQ assay was performed at survey level. TCRdb keeps only in-frame clones here, not all; method: immunoSEQ multiplex PCR. The sample yields about 25,000 clones, 80% to 90% seen once. This sample comprised unsorted PBMCs, obtained 1.2 years after starting antiretroviral therapy. Every receptor here comes from a man aged 50 or older with HIV.

The count of this clone is one. This chain joins TRBV27 and TRBJ1-6, with D perhaps TRBD1 (5 bases). The CDR3 has 15 amino acids. V was pared by 4 bases and J by 10 bases, with 17 bases between. Germline V lookup: CDR1 MNHEY, CDR2 SMNVEV (reference sequence). CDR3 in amino acids: CASSWNRDLHSPLHF. The CDR3 bases are TGTGCCAGCAGTTGGAACCGGGACCTGCACTCACCCCTCCACTTT.

The chain is built from TRBV30 and TRBJ1-4; 8 bases align to TRBD1. The CDR3 extends over 16 amino acids. Germline V gene lookup returns CDR1 GTSNPN and CDR2 SVGIG (reference sequence). J gave up 2 bases and V 3 bases, and 8 bases lay outside the gene matches. CDR3 sequence: CAWRRQGRATNEKLFF. In DNA form, the CDR3 reads TGTGCCTGGAGGAGACAGGGGAGGGCGACTAATGAAAAACTGTTTTTT.

This chain uses TRBV18 with TRBJ2-7, with D unresolved. The ends were cut back, 3 bases at V and 4 bases at J, with 10 bases in the middle. CDR3 length equals 13 residues. Germline V lookup: CDR1 KGHSH, CDR2 LQKENI. CDR3 DNA: TGTGCCAGCTCACCCTCGACGGTTTACGAGCAGTACTTC. This encodes CASSPSTVYEQYF.

The rearrangement links TRBV29-1 to TRBJ2-3, with 10 bases fitting TRBD1. The V gene end was trimmed by 4 bases and the J gene end by 4 bases; junction bases not matched to a gene: 8. The CDR3 is made up of 15 amino acids. The germline V gene encodes CDR1 SQVTM and CDR2 ANQGSEA. The CDR3 DNA reads TGCAGCGTTGTTGTGTCAGGACAGGGGGCAGATACGCAGTATTTT. Translating gives CSVVVSGQGADTQYF.

The chain couples TRBV12-5 to TRBJ2-3, with D uncertain. The CDR3 is made up of 15 amino acids. The germline gives CDR1 LGHNT, CDR2 FRNRAP. Trimming stripped 10 bases from V and 4 bases from J, with 21 bases between. The chain's CDR3 is CATIRKRTFPDTQYF. The CDR3 nucleotides read TGTGCTACCATAAGGAAGAGAACGTTTCCAGATACGCAGTATTTT.

The gene calls are TRBV5-1 and TRBJ1-3; perhaps TRBD1 as D (5 bases). V lost 0 bases and J 0 bases, leaving 10 bases between the germline ends. CDR3 size: 16 residues. Germline V gene sequence: CDR1 SGHRS, CDR2 YFSETQ. The CDR3 coding sequence is TGCGCCAGCAGCTTGGTGGCAGGGAGCTCTGGAAACACCATATATTTT. Translated, it gives CASSLVAGSSGNTIYF. The full variable domain, in which reference TRBV5-1 and TRBJ1-3 provide the parts outside the CDR3, is KAGVTQTPRYLIKTRGQQVTLSCSPISGHRSVSWYQQTPGQGLQFLFEYFSETQRNKGNFPGRFSGRQFSNSRSEMNVSTLELGDSALYLCASSLVAGSSGNTIYFGEGSWLTVV.

Here the CDR3 reads CASNQQGSPLHF. The CDR3, as DNA: TGTGCCAGCAACCAACAGGGTTCACCCCTCCACTTT. This chain uses TRBV5-4 with TRBJ1-6; weak D call: TRBD1 (6 bases). CDR1 is SGHNT and CDR2 is YYREEE in the germline V gene (reference sequence). Trimming took off 6 bases at V and 9 bases at J, with 10 bases between the two ends. The CDR3 length is 12 residues. Drawing the rest from reference TRBV5-4 and TRBJ1-6, the complete variable domain is ETGVTQSPTHLIKTRGQQVTLRCSSQSGHNTVSWYQQALGQGPQFIFQYYREEENGRGNFPPRFSGLQFPNYSSELNVNALELDDSALYLCASNQQGSPLHFGNGTRLTVT.

The J gene is TRBJ2-7, the V gene TRBV11-2, with D uncertain. CDR3 size: 11 residues. With 3 bases removed from V and 6 bases from J, the gap between germline ends came to 6 bases. The germline gives CDR1 SGHAT, CDR2 FQNNGV. DNA for the CDR3: TGTGCCAGCAGCTTCTCAGGCGAGCAGTACTTC. This encodes CASSFSGEQYF.

The chain recombines TRBV7-2 with TRBJ1-5; possibly TRBD1 for D (5 bases). Germline V gene lookup returns CDR1 SGHTA and CDR2 FQGNSA. The CDR3 spans 14 residues. V was shortened by 2 bases and J by 6 bases, with 11 bases between the two germline ends. The CDR3 coding sequence is TGTGCCAGCAGCTTACGTCAGGGTAGTCAGCCCCAGCATTTT. Encoded protein: CASSLRQGSQPQHF.

The rearrangement joins TRBV11-3 to TRBJ2-1, with D hard to call. Trimming took off 1 base at V and 10 bases at J, with 5 bases between the two ends. This CDR3 spans 11 amino acids. CDR1 SGHNT and CDR2 YENEEA come from the germline V gene. CDR3: CASSLGTEQFF. For the CDR3, the DNA is TGTGCCAGCAGCTTAGGCACCGAGCAGTTCTTC.

This clone was seen more than once but under ten times. The V gene is TRBV9, the J gene TRBJ2-4; D is undetermined. The V and J ends lost 2 bases and 5 bases respectively, with 11 bases between them. This CDR3 spans 14 amino acids. Germline V gives CDR1 SGDLS, CDR2 YYNGEE. The CDR3 is CASSVTTTQNIQYF. In nucleotides, the CDR3 is TGTGCCAGCAGCGTGACCACCACCCAAAACATTCAGTACTTC. The full variable domain, in which reference TRBV9 and TRBJ2-4 provide the parts outside the CDR3, is DSGVTQTPKHLITATGQRVTLRCSPRSGDLSVYWYQQSLDQGLQFLIQYYNGEERAKGNILERFSAQQFPDLHSELNLSSLELGDSALYFCASSVTTTQNIQYFGAGTRLSVL.